This T cell receptor beta chain appears in the sequencing data of a study of CD8+CD57+ T cells in acquired aplastic anemia. Study background: The mean DNA yield obtained from sorted CD4+ and CD8+ cells came to around 3 ug.

Germline V lookup: CDR1 SQVTM, CDR2 ANQGSEA. Trimming cost V 4 bases and J 2 bases; bases outside gene matches: 4. CDR3 length: 13 amino acids. Patients sequenced had flow cytometry evidence of CD8+CD57+ cell expansion. Severe acquired aplastic anemia was present in every patient. Overall study results and limits: Patients versus controls showed no significant CD8+ Simpson's diversity difference. Fewer than 35 CD8+ CDR3 sequences occurred in both the patients and the controls.

Investigators profiled TCR beta VDJ and CDR3 from genomic DNA template. TCRdb re-called the reads through MiXCR, storing one row per CDR3 protein. The sample includes 200,000 or so distinct CDR3 sequences, over 55% of them seen just once. In regard to this clonotype: Its specificity is unknown.

The sample taken for sequencing was sorted CD4+, CD8+, or CD8+CD57+ T cells (not recorded which) from PBMCs. The source of this sequence is a human donor with aplastic anemia. V usage is TRBV29-1 and J usage is TRBJ1-1; 7 nucleotides agree with TRBD1. The CDR3 bases are TGCAGCGTTGGAAGGGGGCAAAACACTGAAGCTTTCTTT. Translating it yields CSVGRGQNTEAFF.